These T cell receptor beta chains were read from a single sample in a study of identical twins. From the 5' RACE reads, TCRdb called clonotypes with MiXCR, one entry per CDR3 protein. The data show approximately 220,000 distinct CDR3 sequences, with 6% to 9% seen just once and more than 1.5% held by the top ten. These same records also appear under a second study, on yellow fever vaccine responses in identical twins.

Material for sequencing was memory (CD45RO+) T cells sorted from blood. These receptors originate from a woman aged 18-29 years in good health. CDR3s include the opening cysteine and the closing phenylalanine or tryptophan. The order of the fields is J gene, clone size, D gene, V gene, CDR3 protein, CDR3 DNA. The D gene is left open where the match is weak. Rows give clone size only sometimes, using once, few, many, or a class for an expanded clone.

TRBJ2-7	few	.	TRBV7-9	CASSPGRPNYEQYF	TGTGCCAGCAGCCCTGGGCGTCCGAACTACGAGCAGTACTTC
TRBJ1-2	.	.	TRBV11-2	CASSLVGTGGPSVGGYTF	TGTGCCAGCAGCTTAGTGGGTACAGGAGGGCCGTCGGTTGGCGGCTACACCTTC
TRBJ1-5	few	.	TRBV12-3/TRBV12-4	CASSLGGGQNQPQHF	TGTGCCAGCAGTTTAGGGGGGGGGCAGAATCAGCCCCAGCATTTT
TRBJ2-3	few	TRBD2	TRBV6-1	CASSELAGYPDTQYF	TGTGCCAGCAGTGAACTAGCGGGGTACCCAGATACGCAGTATTTT
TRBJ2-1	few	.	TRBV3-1	CASSQDLTPGNNEQFF	TGTGCCAGCAGCCAAGATTTAACCCCAGGCAACAATGAGCAGTTCTTC
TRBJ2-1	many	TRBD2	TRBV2	CASSSSTSGGREQFF	TGTGCCAGCAGTTCCTCGACTAGCGGGGGCCGGGAGCAGTTCTTC
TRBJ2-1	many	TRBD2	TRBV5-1	CASSLGLAARNEQFF	TGCGCCAGCAGCTTGGGACTAGCGGCCCGGAATGAGCAGTTCTTC
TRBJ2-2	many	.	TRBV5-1	CASSLTGSSPGELFF	TGCGCCAGCAGCTTGACAGGCTCGTCCCCCGGGGAGCTGTTTTTT
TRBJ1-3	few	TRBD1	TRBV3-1	CASSRGPGNTIYF	TGTGCCAGCAGCAGGGGGCCTGGAAACACCATATATTTT
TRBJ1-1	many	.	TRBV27	CAIAPNTEAFF	TGTGCCATCGCACCTAACACTGAAGCTTTCTTT
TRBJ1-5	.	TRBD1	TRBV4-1	CASSQIQGARDQPQHF	TGCGCCAGCAGCCAGATACAGGGGGCGAGGGATCAGCCCCAGCATTTT
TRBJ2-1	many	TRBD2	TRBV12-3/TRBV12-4	CASSAQSTSGGKFF	TGTGCCAGCAGTGCCCAATCGACTAGCGGGGGGAAGTTCTTC
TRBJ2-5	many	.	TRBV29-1	CSVVGRAGNFQETQYF	TGCAGCGTTGTGGGTCGCGCAGGGAACTTCCAAGAGACCCAGTACTTC
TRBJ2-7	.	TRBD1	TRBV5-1	CASSLVGRQGVDEQYF	TGCGCCAGCAGCTTGGTAGGTCGGCAGGGGGTAGACGAGCAGTACTTC
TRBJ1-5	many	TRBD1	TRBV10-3	CAIKGQGSNQPQHF	TGTGCCATCAAAGGACAGGGTAGCAATCAGCCCCAGCATTTT
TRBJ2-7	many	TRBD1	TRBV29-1	CSVRTGINEQYF	TGCAGCGTTAGGACAGGTATCAACGAGCAGTACTTC
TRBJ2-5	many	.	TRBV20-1	CSARDWVETQYF	TGCAGTGCTAGAGATTGGGTCGAGACCCAGTACTTC
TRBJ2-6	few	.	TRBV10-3	CAISDERAFSGANVLTF	TGTGCCATCAGTGACGAGCGGGCCTTCTCTGGGGCCAACGTCCTGACTTTC
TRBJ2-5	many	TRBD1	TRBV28	CASSGGQGGQETQYF	TGTGCCAGCAGTGGCGGACAGGGGGGACAAGAGACCCAGTACTTC
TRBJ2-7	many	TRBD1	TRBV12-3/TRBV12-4	CASSPTDRHINEQYF	TGTGCCAGCAGTCCTACGGACAGGCACATAAACGAGCAGTACTTC
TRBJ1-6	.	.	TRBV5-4	CASRSAGGRSYNSPLHF	TGTGCCAGCAGGTCGGCGGGGGGACGGTCCTATAATTCACCCCTCCACTTT
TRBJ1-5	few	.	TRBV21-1	CASTLGRTVEGNQPQHF	TGTGCCAGCACCTTGGGCCGCACGGTAGAGGGCAATCAGCCCCAGCATTTT
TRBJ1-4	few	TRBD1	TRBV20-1	CSASYRGTEKLFF	TGCAGTGCTAGTTACAGGGGGACAGAAAAACTGTTTTTT
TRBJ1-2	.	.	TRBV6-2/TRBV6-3	CASSYYSQRQYGYTF	TGTGCCAGCAGTTACTATTCGCAGAGGCAGTATGGCTACACCTTC
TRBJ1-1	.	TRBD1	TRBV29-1	CSVAQGGLTEAFF	TGCAGCGTCGCACAGGGGGGTCTTACTGAAGCTTTCTTT
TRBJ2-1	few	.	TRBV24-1	CATSDSDLLRANEQFF	TGTGCCACCAGTGACTCAGACCTCCTCCGCGCGAATGAGCAGTTCTTC
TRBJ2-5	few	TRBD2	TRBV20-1	CSARNGTSGRRGETQYF	TGCAGTGCTCGAAACGGGACTAGCGGGAGGAGGGGAGAGACCCAGTACTTC
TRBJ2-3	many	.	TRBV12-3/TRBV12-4	CASTAYTDTQYF	TGTGCCAGCACCGCTTACACAGATACGCAGTATTTT
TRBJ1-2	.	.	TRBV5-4	CASSHGTRPGDYGYTF	TGTGCCAGCAGCCACGGGACACGGCCGGGGGACTATGGCTACACCTTC
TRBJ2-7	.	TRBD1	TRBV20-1	CSAPDLNKGGDEQYF	TGCAGTGCTCCCGACCTGAATAAAGGGGGCGACGAGCAGTACTTC
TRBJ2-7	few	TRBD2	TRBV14	CASSPGLAGFYEQYF	TGTGCCAGCAGCCCGGGACTAGCGGGATTCTACGAGCAGTACTTC
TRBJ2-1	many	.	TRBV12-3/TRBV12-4	CASSLRMSSYNEQFF	TGTGCCAGCAGTTTGCGGATGAGCTCCTACAATGAGCAGTTCTTC
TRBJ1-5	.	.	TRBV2	CASRWGEPDSNQPQHF	TGTGCCAGCAGATGGGGGGAGCCCGATAGCAATCAGCCCCAGCATTTT
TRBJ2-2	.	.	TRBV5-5	CASSLAVVETGELFF	TGTGCCAGCAGCTTGGCAGTCGTGGAGACCGGGGAGCTGTTTTTT
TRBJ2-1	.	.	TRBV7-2	CASSNWAEQFF	TGTGCCAGCAGCAACTGGGCTGAGCAGTTCTTC
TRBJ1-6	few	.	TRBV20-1	CSARVQGIQTPLHF	TGCAGTGCTAGAGTGCAGGGAATCCAAACACCCCTCCACTTT
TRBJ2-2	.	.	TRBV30	CAWSVQGGVAGELFF	TGTGCCTGGAGTGTTCAGGGGGGGGTGGCCGGGGAGCTGTTTTTT
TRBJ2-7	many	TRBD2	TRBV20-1	CSALPVGTSLEQYF	TGCAGTGCTCTCCCCGTTGGGACTAGCCTCGAGCAGTACTTC
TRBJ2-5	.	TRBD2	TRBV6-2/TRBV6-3	CASSYLGLAEETQYF	TGTGCCAGCAGTTATCTCGGACTAGCGGAAGAGACCCAGTACTTC
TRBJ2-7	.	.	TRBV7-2	CASSFGMGPWEQYF	TGTGCCAGCAGCTTTGGGATGGGACCGTGGGAGCAGTACTTC
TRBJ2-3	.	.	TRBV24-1	CATSDFGGDGTDTQYF	TGTGCCACCAGTGATTTTGGGGGAGACGGCACAGATACGCAGTATTTT
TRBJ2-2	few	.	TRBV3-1	CASSQVGQLTNTGELFF	TGTGCCAGCAGCCAAGTTGGACAGCTTACGAACACCGGGGAGCTGTTTTTT
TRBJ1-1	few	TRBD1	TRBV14	CASSPRGQTEAFF	TGTGCCAGCAGCCCCAGGGGGCAGACTGAAGCTTTCTTT
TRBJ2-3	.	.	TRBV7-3	CASSLYRTDTQYF	TGTGCCAGCAGCCTTTACAGGACAGATACGCAGTATTTT
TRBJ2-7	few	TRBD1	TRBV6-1	CASSTPGTGHYEQYF	TGTGCCAGCAGCACCCCCGGGACAGGGCACTACGAGCAGTACTTC